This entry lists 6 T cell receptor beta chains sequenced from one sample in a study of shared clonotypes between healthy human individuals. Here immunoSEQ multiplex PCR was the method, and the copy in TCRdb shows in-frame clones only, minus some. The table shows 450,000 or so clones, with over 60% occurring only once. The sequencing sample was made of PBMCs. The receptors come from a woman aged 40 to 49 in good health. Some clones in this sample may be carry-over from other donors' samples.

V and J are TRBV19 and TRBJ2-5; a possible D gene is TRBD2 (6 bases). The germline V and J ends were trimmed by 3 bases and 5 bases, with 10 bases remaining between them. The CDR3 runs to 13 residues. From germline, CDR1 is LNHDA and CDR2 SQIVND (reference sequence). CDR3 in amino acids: CASSMEGGETQYF. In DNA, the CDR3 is TGTGCCAGTAGTATGGAGGGCGGTGAGACCCAGTACTTC. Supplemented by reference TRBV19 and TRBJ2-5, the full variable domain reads DGGITQSPKYLFRKEGQNVTLSCEQNLNHDAMYWYRQDPGQGLRLIYYSQIVNDFQKGDIAEGYSVSREKKESFPLTVTSAQKNPTAFYLCASSMEGGETQYFGPGTRLLVL.

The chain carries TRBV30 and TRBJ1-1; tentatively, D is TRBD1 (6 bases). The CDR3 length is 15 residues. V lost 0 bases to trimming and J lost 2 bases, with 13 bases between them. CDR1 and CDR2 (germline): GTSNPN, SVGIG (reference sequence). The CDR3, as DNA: TGTGCCTGGAGTGTACTTCAGGGGATAAACACTGAAGCTTTCTTT. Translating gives CAWSVLQGINTEAFF. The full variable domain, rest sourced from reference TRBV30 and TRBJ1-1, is SQTIHQWPATLVQPVGSPLSLECTVEGTSNPNLYWYRQAAGRGLQLLFYSVGIGQISSEVPQNLSASRPQDRQFILSSKKLLLSDSGFYLCAWSVLQGINTEAFFGQGTRLTVV.

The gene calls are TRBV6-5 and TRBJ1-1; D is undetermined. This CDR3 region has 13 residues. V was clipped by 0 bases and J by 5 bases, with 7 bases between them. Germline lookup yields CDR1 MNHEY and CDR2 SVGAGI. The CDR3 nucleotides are TGTGCCAGCAGTTACTCCCGGGGTACTGAAGCTTTCTTT. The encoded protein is CASSYSRGTEAFF.

CDR3 nucleotide sequence: TGTGCCAGCAGCTTTGAGGGGGATACGCAGTATTTT. Amino acid sequence: CASSFEGDTQYF. V and J are TRBV12-1 and TRBJ2-3; the D segment call TRBD1 is taken from the table without a DNA check. TRBV12-1 constitutes a pseudogene. The CDR3 extends over 12 amino acids.

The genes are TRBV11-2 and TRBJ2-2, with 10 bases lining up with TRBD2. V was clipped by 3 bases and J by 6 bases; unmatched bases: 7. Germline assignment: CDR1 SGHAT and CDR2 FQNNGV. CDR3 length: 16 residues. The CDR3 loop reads CASSFSGTSASGELFF. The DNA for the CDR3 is TGTGCCAGCAGCTTCTCCGGGACTAGCGCTTCCGGGGAGCTGTTTTTT.

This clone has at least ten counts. The DNA of the CDR3 is TGCAGCGTGGCAGGGGGCGATCAGCCCCAGCATTTT. Amino acids: CSVAGGDQPQHF. V is TRBV29-1 and J is TRBJ1-5; 8 nucleotides match TRBD1. CDR3 length equals 12 residues. CDR1 SQVTM and CDR2 ANQGSEA come from the germline V gene. Germline trimming cut 6 bases from V and 5 bases from J; bases unmatched to any gene: 3.